The 10 T cell receptor beta chains presented below share a single source sample, sequenced in a study of blood T cells in healthy people across ages. With a J-beta primer mix and a sample-barcoded 5' primer, a second PCR ran about 7 to 11 cycles. MiXCR, applied by TCRdb to the 5' RACE reads, yields one record per CDR3 protein. The sample holds just over 800,000 distinct CDR3 sequences; under 80% are singletons and the top ten take about 30%. What was sequenced was blood. These receptors all stem from a man between 25 and 39 years old in good health.

V usage is TRBV29-1 and J usage is TRBJ1-2; possibly TRBD1 for D (6 bases). Germline lookup yields CDR1 SQVTM and CDR2 ANQGSEA. Trimming took off 4 bases at V and 3 bases at J, with 15 bases between the two ends. The CDR3 sequence is 14 residues long. CDR3 residues: CSVANSDSYYGYTF. CDR3 sequence (DNA): TGCAGCGTTGCGAATTCGGACAGTTACTATGGCTACACCTTC.

The chain carries TRBV25-1 and TRBJ2-3; unclear D gene. The germline V gene has CDR1 MGHDK and CDR2 SYGVNS. V lost 0 bases to trimming and J lost 2 bases, with 6 bases between them. CDR3 length: 14 amino acids. CDR3: CASSEYRDTDTQYF. The DNA for the CDR3 is TGTGCCAGCAGTGAATATAGGGACACAGATACGCAGTATTTT.

The genes are TRBV10-3 and TRBJ2-3; D not resolved. Germline assignment: CDR1 ENHRY and CDR2 SYGVKD. The CDR3 consists of 11 residues. Trimming removed 9 bases from V and 4 bases from J, with 8 bases in between. Here the CDR3 reads CAIGMSDTQYF. CDR3 bases: TGTGCCATAGGGATGTCAGATACGCAGTATTTT.

V gene TRBV12-3 or TRBV12-4 combines with J gene TRBJ2-6, with D perhaps TRBD1 (6 bases). This CDR3 comprises 17 residues. The V and J ends lost 5 bases and 0 bases respectively, with 14 bases between them. The CDR3 region is CASSLPGQLSGANVLTF. CDR3 nucleotides: TGTGCCAGCAGTCTCCCGGGACAACTCTCTGGGGCCAACGTCCTGACTTTC.

This rearrangement joins TRBV12-3 or TRBV12-4 to TRBJ1-4; 9 nucleotides agree with TRBD1. Trimming removed 6 bases from V and 10 bases from J; junction bases left unmatched: 6. The CDR3 length is 13 residues. CDR3 coding DNA: TGTGCCAGCAGCGAAACAGGGGGCATAAAACTGTTTTTT. Residues: CASSETGGIKLFF.

This chain joins TRBV5-1 and TRBJ2-7; no clear D gene. CDR1 and CDR2 (germline): SGHRS, YFSETQ. This CDR3 region has 13 residues. Trimming took 3 bases from V and 2 from J, leaving 9 bases between them. CDR3 residues: CASSSGETYEQYF. DNA for the CDR3: TGCGCCAGCAGCTCGGGCGAAACCTACGAGCAGTACTTC. Combining the CDR3 with reference TRBV5-1 and TRBJ2-7 gives the whole variable domain KAGVTQTPRYLIKTRGQQVTLSCSPISGHRSVSWYQQTPGQGLQFLFEYFSETQRNKGNFPGRFSGRQFSNSRSEMNVSTLELGDSALYLCASSSGETYEQYFGPGTRLTVT.

Points on this clonotype: This may come from a read error, since a much larger clone is one base off. This chain joins TRBV7-2 and TRBJ2-5; TRBD2 matches at 12 bases. CDR1 is SGHTA, CDR2 FQGNSA, per germline. This CDR3 contains 15 residues. CDR3 sequence (DNA): TGTGCCGGCAGCTCGACTAGCGGGGGTATCGAGACCCAGTACTTC. Protein sequence: CAGSSTSGGIETQYF. The full variable domain, in which reference TRBV7-2 and TRBJ2-5 provide the parts outside the CDR3, is GAGVSQSPSNKVTEKGKDVELRCDPISGHTALYWYRQSLGQGLEFLIYFQGNSAPDKSGLPSDRFSAERTGGSVSTLTIQRTQQEDSAVYLCAGSSTSGGIETQYFGPGTRLLVL.

This clonotype was picked up one time. This may arise from a read error, as a much more abundant clone is one base away. The rearrangement joins TRBV20-1 to TRBJ1-2, with D hard to call. The CDR3 extends over 15 amino acids. Trimming left V 8 bases short and J 2 bases short, with 21 bases between. Germline CDR1 and CDR2: DFQATT and SNEGSKA (reference sequence). This chain's CDR3 is CSTREKGRTNYGYTF. Written as DNA, the CDR3 is TGCAGTACCAGAGAGAAGGGCAGAACAAACTATGGCTACACCTTC.

This rearrangement joins TRBV27 to TRBJ2-7; 7 bases are shared with TRBD1. The trim removed 5 bases at V and 0 bases at J, leaving 10 bases unmatched. Germline V gives CDR1 MNHEY, CDR2 SMNVEV (reference sequence). The CDR3 extends over 16 amino acids. Written as DNA, the CDR3 is TGTGCCAGCAGTCCACAGAACAGGGGTAGCTCCTACGAGCAGTACTTC. Encoded protein: CASSPQNRGSSYEQYF.

The rearrangement joins TRBV7-2 to TRBJ2-1; a weak D match, TRBD1 (6 bases). Germline V gives CDR1 SGHTA, CDR2 FQGNSA. The CDR3 runs to 14 residues. Trimming took off 1 base at V and 9 bases at J, with 13 bases between the two ends. This chain's CDR3 is CASSLVLQGSEQFF. The CDR3 DNA reads as TGTGCCAGCAGCTTAGTCCTACAGGGTAGTGAGCAGTTCTTC.